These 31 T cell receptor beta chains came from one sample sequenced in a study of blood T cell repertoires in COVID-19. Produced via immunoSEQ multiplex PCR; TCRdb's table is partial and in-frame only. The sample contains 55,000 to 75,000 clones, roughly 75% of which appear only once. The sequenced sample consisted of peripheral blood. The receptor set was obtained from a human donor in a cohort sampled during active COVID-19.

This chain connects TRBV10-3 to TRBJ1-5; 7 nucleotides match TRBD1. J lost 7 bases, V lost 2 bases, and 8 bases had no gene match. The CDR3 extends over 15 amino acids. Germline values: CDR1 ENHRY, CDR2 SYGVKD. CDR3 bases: TGTGCCATCAGTGAGGATCGACAGGGAGGACAGCCCCAGCATTTT. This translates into CAISEDRQGGQPQHF.

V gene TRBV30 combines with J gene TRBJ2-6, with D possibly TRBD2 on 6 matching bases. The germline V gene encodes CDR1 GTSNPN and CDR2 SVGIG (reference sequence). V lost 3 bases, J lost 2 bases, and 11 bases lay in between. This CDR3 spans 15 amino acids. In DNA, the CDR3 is TGTGCCTGGAGCGGAGGGGAGGCTGGGGCCAACGTCCTGACTTTC. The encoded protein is CAWSGGEAGANVLTF.

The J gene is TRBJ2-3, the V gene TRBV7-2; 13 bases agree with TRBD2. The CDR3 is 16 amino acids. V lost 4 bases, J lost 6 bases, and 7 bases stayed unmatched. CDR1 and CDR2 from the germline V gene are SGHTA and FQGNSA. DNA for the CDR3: TGTGCCAGCAGCTCCAGTAGGACTAGCGGGAGTGATACGCAGTATTTT. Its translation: CASSSSRTSGSDTQYF. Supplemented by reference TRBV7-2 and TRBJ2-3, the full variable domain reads GAGVSQSPSNKVTEKGKDVELRCDPISGHTALYWYRQSLGQGLEFLIYFQGNSAPDKSGLPSDRFSAERTGGSVSTLTIQRTQQEDSAVYLCASSSSRTSGSDTQYFGPGTRLTVL.

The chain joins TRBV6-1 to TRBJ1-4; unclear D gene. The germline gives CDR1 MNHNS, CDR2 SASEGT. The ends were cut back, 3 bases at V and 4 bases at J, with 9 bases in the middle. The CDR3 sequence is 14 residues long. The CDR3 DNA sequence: TGTGCCAGCAGTGATTACAGCCTTAATGAAAAACTGTTTTTT. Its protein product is CASSDYSLNEKLFF.

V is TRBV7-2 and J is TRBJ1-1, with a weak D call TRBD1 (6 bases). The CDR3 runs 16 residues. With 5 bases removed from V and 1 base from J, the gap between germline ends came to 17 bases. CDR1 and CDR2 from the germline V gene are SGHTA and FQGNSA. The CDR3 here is CASSLNSGTRNTEAFF. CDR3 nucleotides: TGTGCCAGCAGCCTAAACTCCGGGACAAGGAACACTGAAGCTTTCTTT.

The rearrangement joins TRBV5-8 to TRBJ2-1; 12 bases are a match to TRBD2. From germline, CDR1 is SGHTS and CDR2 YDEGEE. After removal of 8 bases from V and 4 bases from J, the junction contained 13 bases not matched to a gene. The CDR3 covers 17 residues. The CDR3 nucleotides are TGTGCCAGGCCGGACAGGGCGACTAGCGGGAGTTACAATGAGCAGTTCTTC. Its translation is CARPDRATSGSYNEQFF. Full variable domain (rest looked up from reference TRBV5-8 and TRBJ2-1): EAGVTQSPTHLIKTRGQQATLRCSPISGHTSVYWYQQALGLGLQFLLWYDEGEERNRGNFPPRFSGRQFPNYSSELNVNALELEDSALYLCARPDRATSGSYNEQFFGPGTRLTVL.

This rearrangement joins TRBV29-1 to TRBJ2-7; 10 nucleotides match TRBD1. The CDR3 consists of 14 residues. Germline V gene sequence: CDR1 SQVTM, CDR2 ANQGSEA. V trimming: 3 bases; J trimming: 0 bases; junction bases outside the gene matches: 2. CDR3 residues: CSVDGTGDSYEQYF. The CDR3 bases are TGCAGCGTTGACGGGACAGGGGACTCCTACGAGCAGTACTTC.

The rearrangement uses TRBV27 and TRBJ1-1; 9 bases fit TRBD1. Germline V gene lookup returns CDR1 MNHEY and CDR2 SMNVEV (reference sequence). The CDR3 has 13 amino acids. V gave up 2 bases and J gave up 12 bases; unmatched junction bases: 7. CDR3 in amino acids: CASSLEGTGPTFF. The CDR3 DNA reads TGTGCCAGCAGTTTAGAAGGGACAGGGCCTACTTTCTTT.

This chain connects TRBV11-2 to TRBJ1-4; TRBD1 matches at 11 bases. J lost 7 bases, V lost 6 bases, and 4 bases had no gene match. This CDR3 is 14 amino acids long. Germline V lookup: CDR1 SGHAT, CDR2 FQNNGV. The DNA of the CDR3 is TGTGCCAGCAGTCGGGACAGGGGGATTGAAAAACTGTTTTTT. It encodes CASSRDRGIEKLFF.

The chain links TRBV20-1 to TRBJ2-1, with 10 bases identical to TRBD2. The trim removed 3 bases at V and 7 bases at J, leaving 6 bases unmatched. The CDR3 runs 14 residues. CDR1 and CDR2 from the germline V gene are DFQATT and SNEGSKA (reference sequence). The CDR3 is CSASRRLAGNEQFF. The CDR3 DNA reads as TGCAGTGCTAGTAGGCGACTAGCGGGTAATGAGCAGTTCTTC.

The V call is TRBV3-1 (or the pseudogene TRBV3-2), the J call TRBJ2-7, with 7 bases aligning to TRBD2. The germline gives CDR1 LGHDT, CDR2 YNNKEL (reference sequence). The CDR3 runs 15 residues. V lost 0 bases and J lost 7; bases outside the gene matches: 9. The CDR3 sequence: CASSQDLVGGREQYF. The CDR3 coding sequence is TGTGCCAGCAGCCAAGATTTGGTGGGAGGGCGAGAGCAGTACTTC.

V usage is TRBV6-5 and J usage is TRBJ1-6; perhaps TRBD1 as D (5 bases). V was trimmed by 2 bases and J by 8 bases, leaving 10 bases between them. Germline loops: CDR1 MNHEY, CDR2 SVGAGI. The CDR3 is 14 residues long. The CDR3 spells CASSYRRAHSPLHF. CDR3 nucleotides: TGTGCCAGCAGTTACCGCAGGGCACATTCACCCCTCCACTTT.

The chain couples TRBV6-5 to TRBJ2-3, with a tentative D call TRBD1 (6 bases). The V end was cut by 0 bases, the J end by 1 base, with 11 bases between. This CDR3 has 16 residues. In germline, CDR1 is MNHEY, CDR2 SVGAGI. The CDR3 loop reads CASSYSSGQRTDTQYF. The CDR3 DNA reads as TGTGCCAGCAGTTACTCAAGCGGACAGCGCACAGATACGCAGTATTTT.

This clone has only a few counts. The CDR3 region is CASSGLAGLAGELFF. The DNA for the CDR3 is TGTGCCAGCAGCGGACTAGCGGGTTTGGCCGGGGAGCTGTTTTTT. The chain uses TRBV5-8 and TRBJ2-2; 11 nucleotides match TRBD2. The trim removed 4 bases at V and 6 bases at J, leaving 5 bases unmatched. The CDR3 is made up of 15 amino acids. From germline, CDR1 is SGHTS and CDR2 YDEGEE.

The CDR3 bases are TGTGCCAGCAGTTACCGGCTGTACCCGGGGACGCAGTATTTT. Its translation is CASSYRLYPGTQYF. This chain connects TRBV6-2 or TRBV6-3 to TRBJ2-3; possibly TRBD2 for D (5 bases). The V end lost 2 bases, the J end lost 9 bases, and 15 bases lay between the germline ends. The germline CDR1 and CDR2 sequences are MNHEY and SVGEGT. CDR3 size: 14 residues.

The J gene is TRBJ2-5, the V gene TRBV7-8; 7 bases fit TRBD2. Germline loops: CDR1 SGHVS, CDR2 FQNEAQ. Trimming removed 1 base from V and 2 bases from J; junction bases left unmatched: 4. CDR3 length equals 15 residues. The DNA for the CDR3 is TGTGCCAGCAGCTTAGTGACGGGACTACAAGAGACCCAGTACTTC. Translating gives CASSLVTGLQETQYF.

The CDR3 DNA is TGCAGCGTGGTGGGACAGTGGGGCGGCTACACCTTC. This encodes CSVVGQWGGYTF. The V and J genes are TRBV29-1 and TRBJ1-2; 7 positions agree with TRBD1. This CDR3 region has 12 residues. V shed 6 bases and J 8 bases; nucleotides not matched to a gene: 9. Germline V gives CDR1 SQVTM, CDR2 ANQGSEA.

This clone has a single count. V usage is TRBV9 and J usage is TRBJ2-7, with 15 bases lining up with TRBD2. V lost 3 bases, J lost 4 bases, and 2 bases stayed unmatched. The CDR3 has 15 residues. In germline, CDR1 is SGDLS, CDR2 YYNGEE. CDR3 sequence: CASSGGLAGGYEQYF. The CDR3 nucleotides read TGTGCCAGCAGCGGCGGACTAGCGGGAGGGTACGAGCAGTACTTC.

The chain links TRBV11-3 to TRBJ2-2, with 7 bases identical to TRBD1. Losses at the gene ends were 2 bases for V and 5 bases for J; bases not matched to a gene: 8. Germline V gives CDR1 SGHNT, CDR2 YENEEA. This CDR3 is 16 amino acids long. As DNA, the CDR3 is TGTGCCAGCAGCTTATCACAGGGGATAAAGACCGGGGAGCTGTTTTTT. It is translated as CASSLSQGIKTGELFF.

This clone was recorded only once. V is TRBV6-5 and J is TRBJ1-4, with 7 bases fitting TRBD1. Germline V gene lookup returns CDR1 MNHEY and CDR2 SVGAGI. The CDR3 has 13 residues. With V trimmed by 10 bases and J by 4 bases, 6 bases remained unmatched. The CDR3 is CATRGPVNEKLFF. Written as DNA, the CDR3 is TGTGCCACTAGGGGGCCGGTTAATGAAAAACTGTTTTTT.

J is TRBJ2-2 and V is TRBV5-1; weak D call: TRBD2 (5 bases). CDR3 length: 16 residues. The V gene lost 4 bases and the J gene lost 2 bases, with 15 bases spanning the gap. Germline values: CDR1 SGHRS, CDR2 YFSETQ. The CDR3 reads CASSPDPGSNTGELFF. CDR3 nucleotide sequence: TGCGCCAGCAGCCCGGATCCGGGAAGCAACACCGGGGAGCTGTTTTTT.

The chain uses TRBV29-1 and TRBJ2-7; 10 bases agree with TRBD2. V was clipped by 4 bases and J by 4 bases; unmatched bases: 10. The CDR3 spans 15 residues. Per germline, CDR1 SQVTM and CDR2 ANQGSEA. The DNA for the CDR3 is TGCAGCGTTGTAACGCTAGCGGGAGCCCTGTACGAGCAGTACTTC. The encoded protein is CSVVTLAGALYEQYF.

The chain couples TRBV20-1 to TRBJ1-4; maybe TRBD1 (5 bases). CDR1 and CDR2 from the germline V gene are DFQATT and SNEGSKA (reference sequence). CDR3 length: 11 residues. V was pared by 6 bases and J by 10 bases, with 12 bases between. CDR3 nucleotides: TGCAGTGCCCAAGTCGGGGGAAAACTGTTTTTT. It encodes CSAQVGGKLFF.

In DNA form, the CDR3 reads TGTGCCAGTAGTAGAGCGGGAGGTGGACCCTACGAGCAGTACTTC. Encoded protein: CASSRAGGGPYEQYF. J is TRBJ2-7 and V is TRBV19, with TRBD2 matching over 9 bases. This CDR3 comprises 15 residues. V dropped 4 bases and J dropped 2; count of bases not matched to a gene: 6. Germline CDR1 reads LNHDA; CDR2 reads SQIVND (reference sequence).

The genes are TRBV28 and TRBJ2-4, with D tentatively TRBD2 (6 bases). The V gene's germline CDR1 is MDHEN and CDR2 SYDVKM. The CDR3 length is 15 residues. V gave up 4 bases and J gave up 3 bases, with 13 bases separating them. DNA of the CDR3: TGTGCCAGCAGTTCTCCATGGGGAGGCAAAAACATTCAGTACTTC. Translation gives CASSSPWGGKNIQYF.

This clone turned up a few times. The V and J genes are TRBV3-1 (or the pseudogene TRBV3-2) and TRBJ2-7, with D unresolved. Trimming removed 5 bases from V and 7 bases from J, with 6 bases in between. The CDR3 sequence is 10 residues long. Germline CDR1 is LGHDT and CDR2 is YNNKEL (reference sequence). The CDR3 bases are TGTGCCAGCAGCTTCAGGGAGCAGTACTTC. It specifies CASSFREQYF.

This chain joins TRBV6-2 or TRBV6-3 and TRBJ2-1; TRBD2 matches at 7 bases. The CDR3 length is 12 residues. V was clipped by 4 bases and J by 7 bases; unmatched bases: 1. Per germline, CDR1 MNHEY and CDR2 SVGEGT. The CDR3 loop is CASSFGGNEQFF. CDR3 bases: TGTGCCAGCAGTTTCGGGGGGAATGAGCAGTTCTTC.

DNA of the CDR3: TGTGCCAGCAGCTTAGAGGGCAGGGCTACGGGCGAGCAGTTCTTC. Amino acids: CASSLEGRATGEQFF. The V gene is TRBV7-8, the J gene TRBJ2-1; D may be TRBD1 (5 bases). The V end lost 1 base, the J end lost 10 bases, and 17 bases lay between the germline ends. The CDR3 totals 15 residues. Germline-derived CDR1 and CDR2 are SGHVS and FQNEAQ.

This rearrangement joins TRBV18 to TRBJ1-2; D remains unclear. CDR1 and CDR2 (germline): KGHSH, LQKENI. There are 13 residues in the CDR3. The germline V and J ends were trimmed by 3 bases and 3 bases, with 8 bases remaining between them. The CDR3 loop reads CASSPRRDYGYTF. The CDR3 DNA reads TGTGCCAGCTCACCGCGGCGAGACTATGGCTACACCTTC.

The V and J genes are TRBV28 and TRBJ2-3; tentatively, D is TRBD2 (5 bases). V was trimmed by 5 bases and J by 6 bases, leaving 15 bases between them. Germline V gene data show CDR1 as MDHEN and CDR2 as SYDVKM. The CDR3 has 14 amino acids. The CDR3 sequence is CASSPGTQRDTQYF. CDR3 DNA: TGTGCCAGCAGTCCGGGAACACAGAGGGATACGCAGTATTTT. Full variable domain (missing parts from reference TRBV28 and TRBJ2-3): DVKVTQSSRYLVKRTGEKVFLECVQDMDHENMFWYRQDPGLGLRLIYFSYDVKMKEKGDIPEGYSVSREKKERFSLILESASTNQTSMYLCASSPGTQRDTQYFGPGTRLTVL.

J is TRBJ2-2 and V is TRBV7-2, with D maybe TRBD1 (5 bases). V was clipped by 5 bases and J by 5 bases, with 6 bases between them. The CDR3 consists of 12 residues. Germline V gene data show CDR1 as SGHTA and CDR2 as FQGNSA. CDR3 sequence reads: CASSAGTGELFF. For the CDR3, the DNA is TGTGCCAGCAGCGCAGGGACCGGGGAGCTGTTTTTT.